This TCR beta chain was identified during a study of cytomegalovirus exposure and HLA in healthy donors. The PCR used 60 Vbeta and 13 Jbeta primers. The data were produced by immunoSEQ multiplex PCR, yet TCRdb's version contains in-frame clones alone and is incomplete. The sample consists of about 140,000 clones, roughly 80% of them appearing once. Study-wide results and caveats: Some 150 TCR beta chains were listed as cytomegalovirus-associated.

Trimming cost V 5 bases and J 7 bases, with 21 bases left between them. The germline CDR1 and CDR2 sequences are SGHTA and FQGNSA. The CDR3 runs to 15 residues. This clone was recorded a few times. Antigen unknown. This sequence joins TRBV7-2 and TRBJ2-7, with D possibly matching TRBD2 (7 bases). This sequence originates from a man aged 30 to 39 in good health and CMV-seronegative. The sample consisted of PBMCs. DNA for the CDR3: TGTGCCAGCAGCCATAGAATGGGGGGGGCAGGAGAGCAGTACTTC. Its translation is CASSHRMGGAGEQYF.